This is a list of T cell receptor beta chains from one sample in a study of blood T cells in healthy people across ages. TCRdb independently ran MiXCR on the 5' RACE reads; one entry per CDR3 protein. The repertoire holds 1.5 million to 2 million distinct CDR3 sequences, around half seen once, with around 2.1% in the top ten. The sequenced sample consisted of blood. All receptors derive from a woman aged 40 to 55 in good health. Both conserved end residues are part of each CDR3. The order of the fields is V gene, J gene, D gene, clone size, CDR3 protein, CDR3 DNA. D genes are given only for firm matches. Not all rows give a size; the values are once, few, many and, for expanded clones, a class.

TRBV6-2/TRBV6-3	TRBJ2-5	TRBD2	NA	CASSLTSGGADLGETQYF	TGTGCCAGCAGCCTGACTAGCGGGGGGGCCGATTTGGGAGAGACCCAGTACTTC
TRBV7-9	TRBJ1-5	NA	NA	CASSSSRGVAQHF	TGTGCCAGCAGCTCTTCTCGGGGAGTAGCCCAGCATTTT
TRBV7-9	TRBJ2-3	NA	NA	CASSSHRDLDTQYF	TGTGCCAGCAGCTCTCACCGGGACCTAGATACGCAGTATTTT
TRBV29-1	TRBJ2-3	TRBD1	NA	CSGQRDRTDTQYF	TGCAGCGGCCAGAGGGACAGGACAGATACGCAGTATTTT
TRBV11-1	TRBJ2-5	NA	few	CASRRTSEGTQYF	TGTGCCAGCAGGAGGACATCCGAGGGGACCCAGTACTTC
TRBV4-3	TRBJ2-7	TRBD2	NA	CASSQDSLAGGAYEQYF	TGCGCCAGCAGCCAAGATTCTCTAGCGGGGGGTGCCTACGAGCAGTACTTC
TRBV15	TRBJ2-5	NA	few	CATSSRHRETQYF	TGTGCCACCAGCAGTCGGCACCGGGAGACCCAGTACTTC
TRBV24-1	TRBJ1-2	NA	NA	CATSRGSYGYTF	TGTGCCACCAGTCGTGGGAGCTATGGCTACACCTTC
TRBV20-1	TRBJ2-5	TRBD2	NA	CSGLRGGPGETQYF	TGCAGTGGCCTTCGGGGGGGCCCGGGAGAGACCCAGTACTTC
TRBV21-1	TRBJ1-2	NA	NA	CASPGRLDYGYTF	TGTGCCAGCCCGGGACGGCTAGACTATGGCTACACCTTC
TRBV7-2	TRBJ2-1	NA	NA	CASSLALTFEPKFF	TGTGCCAGCAGCTTAGCCCTCACCTTTGAGCCCAAGTTCTTC
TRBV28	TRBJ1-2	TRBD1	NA	CASASQGGGGYGYTF	TGTGCCAGCGCTTCACAAGGGGGCGGGGGCTATGGCTACACCTTC
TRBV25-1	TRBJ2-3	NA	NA	CASSPARGIDTQYF	TGTGCCAGCAGTCCAGCGAGGGGAATAGATACGCAGTATTTT
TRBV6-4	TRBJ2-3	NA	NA	CASSDFGGPDTDTQYF	TGTGCCAGCAGTGACTTTGGGGGGCCGGACACAGATACGCAGTATTTT
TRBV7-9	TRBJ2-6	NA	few	CASSLPLHLAGANVLTF	TGTGCCAGCAGCTTGCCCCTACACCTAGCCGGGGCCAACGTCCTGACTTTC
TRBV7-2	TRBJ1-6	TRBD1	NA	CASSSLTGNSPLHF	TGTGCCAGCAGCTCCTTGACAGGGAATTCACCCCTCCACTTT
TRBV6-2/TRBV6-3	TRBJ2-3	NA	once	CASSYSPSRGYTDTQYF	TGTGCCAGCAGTTACTCACCTAGCCGGGGATACACAGATACGCAGTATTTT
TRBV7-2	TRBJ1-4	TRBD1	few	CASSLGDRATNEKLFF	TGTGCCAGCAGCTTAGGGGACAGAGCAACTAATGAAAAACTGTTTTTT
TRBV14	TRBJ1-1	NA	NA	CASSQGFRRRNTEAFF	TGTGCCAGCAGCCAAGGGTTTCGCCGGCGGAACACTGAAGCTTTCTTT
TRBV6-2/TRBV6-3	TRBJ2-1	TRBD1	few	CASSYTGTGRNEQFF	TGTGCCAGCAGTTACACCGGGACAGGGAGGAATGAGCAGTTCTTC
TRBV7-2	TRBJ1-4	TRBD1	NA	CASSPRQGHHEKLFF	TGTGCCAGCAGCCCCCGACAGGGACATCATGAAAAACTGTTTTTT
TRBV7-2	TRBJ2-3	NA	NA	CASSPAPGLKDTQYF	TGTGCCAGCAGCCCGGCCCCGGGACTCAAAGATACGCAGTATTTT
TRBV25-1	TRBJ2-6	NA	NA	CASGPRGYGANVLTF	TGTGCCAGCGGACCTAGGGGGTATGGGGCCAACGTCCTGACTTTC
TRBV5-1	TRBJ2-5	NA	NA	CASSLEPGPGFQETQYF	TGCGCCAGCAGCTTGGAACCGGGGCCGGGATTTCAAGAGACCCAGTACTTC
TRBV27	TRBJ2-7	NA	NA	CASSLSAAGREQYF	TGTGCCAGCAGTTTAAGCGCGGCAGGCCGGGAGCAGTACTTC
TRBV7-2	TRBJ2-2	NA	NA	CASSPRSNAQNTGELFF	TGTGCCAGCAGCCCCCGGAGTAACGCCCAGAACACCGGGGAGCTGTTTTTT
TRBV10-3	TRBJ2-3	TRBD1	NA	CAISPGQGLTDTQYF	TGTGCCATCAGTCCGGGACAGGGTCTAACAGATACGCAGTATTTT
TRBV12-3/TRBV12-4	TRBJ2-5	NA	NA	CASSLRKTGQETQYF	TGTGCCAGCAGTTTAAGGAAGACGGGGCAAGAGACCCAGTACTTC
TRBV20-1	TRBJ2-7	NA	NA	CSARERRGPHNEQYF	TGCAGTGCTAGAGAGCGGAGGGGGCCCCACAATGAGCAGTACTTC
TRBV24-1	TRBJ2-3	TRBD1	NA	CATSDFDRGLTDTQYF	TGTGCCACCAGTGATTTCGACAGGGGGCTGACAGATACGCAGTATTTT
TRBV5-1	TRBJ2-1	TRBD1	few	CASQRSPGQGKGNEQFF	TGCGCCAGCCAAAGATCTCCGGGACAGGGGAAGGGCAATGAGCAGTTCTTC
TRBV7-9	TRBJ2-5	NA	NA	CASSLVGSTFTQYF	TGTGCCAGCAGCTTAGTTGGCAGCACTTTTACCCAGTACTTC
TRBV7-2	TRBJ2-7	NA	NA	CASIPVVGVYEQYF	TGTGCCAGCATCCCTGTCGTCGGGGTCTACGAGCAGTACTTC
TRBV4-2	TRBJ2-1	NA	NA	CASSTSSAYNEQFF	TGTGCCAGCAGCACCTCCTCAGCCTACAATGAGCAGTTCTTC
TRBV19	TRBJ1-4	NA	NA	CASSDSGATNEKLFF	TGTGCCAGTAGTGACAGTGGGGCAACTAATGAAAAACTGTTTTTT